These 24 T cell receptor beta chains were sequenced from one sample in a study of blood T cell repertoires in COVID-19. Profiling relied on immunoSEQ multiplex PCR, and the TCRdb table lists in-frame clones only, not all of them. Of around 46,000 clones in the sample, roughly 86% were seen once. The sample was peripheral blood. Receptors were obtained from a man aged 60 to 75 with active or convalescent COVID-19.

The V gene is TRBV6-6, the J gene TRBJ2-2; D remains unclear. The CDR3 has 15 residues. V gave up 2 bases and J gave up 3 bases, with 10 bases separating them. Germline V gene data show CDR1 as MNHNY and CDR2 as SVGAGI (reference sequence). CDR3 sequence (DNA): TGTGCCAGCAGTTACGATCCGGTTTACACCGGGGAGCTGTTTTTT. It codes for CASSYDPVYTGELFF.

This chain joins TRBV19 and TRBJ1-5; the D gene is possibly TRBD1 (5 bases). This CDR3 has 16 residues. Germline V gene data show CDR1 as LNHDA and CDR2 as SQIVND (reference sequence). V was cut by 1 base and J by 2 bases, with 12 bases left in between. The CDR3 loop reads CASSIGQGHGNQPQHF. The CDR3 DNA reads as TGTGCCAGTAGTATAGGGCAGGGTCATGGCAATCAGCCCCAGCATTTT. The variable domain in full, completed from reference TRBV19 and TRBJ1-5, reads DGGITQSPKYLFRKEGQNVTLSCEQNLNHDAMYWYRQDPGQGLRLIYYSQIVNDFQKGDIAEGYSVSREKKESFPLTVTSAQKNPTAFYLCASSIGQGHGNQPQHFGDGTRLSIL.

The rearrangement links TRBV25-1 to TRBJ2-7; D is possibly TRBD2 (5 bases). Germline CDR1 MGHDK, CDR2 SYGVNS. The CDR3 runs 14 residues. The V end lost 1 base, the J end lost 2 bases, and 9 bases lay between the germline ends. CDR3: CASSESGNAYEQYF. In DNA, the CDR3 is TGTGCCAGCAGTGAATCCGGGAATGCCTACGAGCAGTACTTC.

This clone appeared a single time. The chain combines TRBV5-8 with TRBJ2-7; maybe TRBD1 (5 bases). The CDR3 covers 13 residues. Germline lookup yields CDR1 SGHTS and CDR2 YDEGEE. The V and J ends lost 9 bases and 3 bases respectively, with 16 bases between them. The CDR3 DNA is TGTGCCACCCCAGGGTGGAGTTTCTACGAGCAGTACTTC. The encoded protein is CATPGWSFYEQYF.

The chain uses TRBV2 and TRBJ1-1, with TRBD1 as a possible D gene (6 bases). Trimming removed 5 bases from V and 6 bases from J, with 10 bases in between. Germline V gene lookup returns CDR1 SNHLY and CDR2 FYNNEI. CDR3 length: 12 amino acids. CDR3 DNA: TGTGCCAGCAGTTGGGACACTCCTGAAGCTTTCTTT. Its protein is CASSWDTPEAFF. Supplemented by reference TRBV2 and TRBJ1-1, the full variable domain reads EPEVTQTPSHQVTQMGQEVILRCVPISNHLYFYWYRQILGQKVEFLVSFYNNEISEKSEIFDDQFSVERPDGSNFTLKIRSTKLEDSAMYFCASSWDTPEAFFGQGTRLTVV.

V usage is TRBV2 and J usage is TRBJ2-5; TRBD2 aligns across 12 bases. The CDR3 totals 17 residues. Germline CDR1 and CDR2: SNHLY and FYNNEI. Trimming at V came to 7 bases and at J to 1 base, leaving 10 bases not matched to a gene. In DNA, the CDR3 is TGTGCCAGCATTCTTCGACTAGCGGGGGAGTTCCAAGAGACCCAGTACTTC. It is translated as CASILRLAGEFQETQYF.

This rearrangement joins TRBV12-3 or TRBV12-4 to TRBJ1-1, with TRBD1 matching 8 bases. The CDR3 contains 13 residues. Trimming cost V 6 bases and J 6 bases; bases outside gene matches: 6. The CDR3, as DNA: TGTGCCAGCAGACGCCAGGGGGCGGCTGAAGCTTTCTTT. Encoded protein: CASRRQGAAEAFF.

The chain employs TRBV6-5 and TRBJ2-3; TRBD2 aligns across 9 bases. J gave up 3 bases and V 6 bases, and 7 bases lay outside the gene matches. The CDR3 sequence is 15 residues long. Germline assignment: CDR1 MNHEY and CDR2 SVGAGI. CDR3 protein: CASSPSAGGTDTQYF. CDR3 bases: TGTGCCAGCAGCCCCTCGGCGGGGGGGACAGATACGCAGTATTTT.

The V and J genes are TRBV6-5 and TRBJ1-4; D perhaps matches TRBD1 (5 bases). In germline, CDR1 is MNHEY, CDR2 SVGAGI. The CDR3 length is 13 residues. V was clipped by 7 bases and J by 8 bases, with 14 bases between them. In DNA form, the CDR3 reads TGTGCCAGCACACTTGGGGGGTGGGAAAAACTGTTTTTT. Translating gives CASTLGGWEKLFF.

The rearrangement joins TRBV6-5 to TRBJ2-3; 7 positions agree with TRBD1. The CDR3 runs 14 residues. V lost 6 bases and J lost 5; bases outside the gene matches: 8. From germline, CDR1 is MNHEY and CDR2 SVGAGI. CDR3 coding DNA: TGTGCCAGCAGCCCCACAGGGGTGGTAGATACGCAGTATTTT. Its translation: CASSPTGVVDTQYF.

The rearrangement links TRBV5-4 to TRBJ1-1; TRBD1 aligns across 9 bases. This CDR3 contains 15 residues. Trimming at V came to 4 bases and at J to 1 base, leaving 5 bases not matched to a gene. CDR1 is SGHNT, CDR2 YYREEE, per germline (reference sequence). The CDR3 is CASSPGQGWNTEAFF. CDR3 nucleotide sequence: TGTGCCAGCAGCCCGGGACAGGGATGGAACACTGAAGCTTTCTTT.

This chain connects TRBV5-1 to TRBJ2-7, with 8 bases matching TRBD1. The CDR3 totals 17 residues. Per germline, CDR1 SGHRS and CDR2 YFSETQ. After removal of 4 bases from V and 4 bases from J, the junction contained 16 bases not matched to a gene. DNA of the CDR3: TGCGCCAGCAGCCCGGACAGGGCAAAGATCGGGAGTTACGAGCAGTACTTC. The encoded protein is CASSPDRAKIGSYEQYF.

The V call is TRBV29-1, the J call TRBJ2-4; D may be TRBD1 (6 bases). V lost 1 base and J lost 8, with 12 bases in between. The CDR3 covers 13 residues. Germline V gene data show CDR1 as SQVTM and CDR2 as ANQGSEA. The CDR3 here is CSVEAQGLDIQYF. The DNA of the CDR3 is TGCAGCGTTGAAGCACAGGGTTTAGACATTCAGTACTTC.

The rearrangement uses TRBV28 and TRBJ1-1; 11 bases map to TRBD1. With V trimmed by 7 bases and J by 3 bases, 4 bases remained unmatched. The CDR3 is 14 residues long. CDR1 and CDR2 from the germline V gene are MDHEN and SYDVKM. The CDR3 spells CASTPGQGDTEAFF. The CDR3 coding sequence is TGTGCCAGCACCCCGGGACAGGGGGACACTGAAGCTTTCTTT.

The chain recombines TRBV7-2 with TRBJ1-1; maybe TRBD1 (6 bases). V lost 3 bases to trimming and J lost 2 bases, with 10 bases between them. The CDR3 has 14 residues. CDR1 SGHTA and CDR2 FQGNSA come from the germline V gene. CDR3 in DNA: TGTGCCAGCAGCTTTAACAGGGATAACACTGAAGCTTTCTTT. Translated, it gives CASSFNRDNTEAFF. Using reference TRBV7-2 and TRBJ1-1 for the parts outside the CDR3, the full variable domain is GAGVSQSPSNKVTEKGKDVELRCDPISGHTALYWYRQSLGQGLEFLIYFQGNSAPDKSGLPSDRFSAERTGGSVSTLTIQRTQQEDSAVYLCASSFNRDNTEAFFGQGTRLTVV.

The rearrangement joins TRBV4-3 to TRBJ2-2, with TRBD1 matching 8 bases. Losses at the gene ends were 4 bases for V and 0 bases for J; bases not matched to a gene: 1. This CDR3 comprises 15 residues. The germline V gene encodes CDR1 LGHNA and CDR2 YSLEER. The CDR3, as DNA: TGCGCCAGCAGCCCGGACAGGGCGAACACCGGGGAGCTGTTTTTT. Residues: CASSPDRANTGELFF.

The rearrangement joins TRBV7-9 to TRBJ1-1; D is unclear. This CDR3 comprises 11 residues. Germline loops: CDR1 SEHNR, CDR2 FQNEAQ (reference sequence). The V gene lost 5 bases and the J gene lost 5 bases, with 6 bases spanning the gap. CDR3 in amino acids: CASSLYTEAFF. CDR3 sequence (DNA): TGTGCCAGCAGCCTCTATACTGAAGCTTTCTTT.

The J gene is TRBJ2-2, the V gene TRBV5-4, with a weak D call TRBD1 (6 bases). V was clipped by 0 bases and J by 1 base, with 10 bases between them. Germline CDR1 is SGHNT and CDR2 is YYREEE (reference sequence). The CDR3 totals 16 residues. CDR3 in DNA: TGTGCCAGCAGCTTGGGTACCAGGGGGAACACCGGGGAGCTGTTTTTT. Translation: CASSLGTRGNTGELFF.

This clone is a singleton in its sample. The chain is built from TRBV12-3 or TRBV12-4 and TRBJ1-2; the D gene is possibly TRBD1 (5 bases). The V and J ends lost 2 bases and 7 bases respectively, with 5 bases between them. This CDR3 comprises 11 residues. The CDR3 nucleotides read TGTGCCAGCAGTTTACAGGGTGGCTACACCTTC. It yields the protein CASSLQGGYTF.

Here the CDR3 DNA reads TGTGCCATCAGTGAGGGACTAGCGCAAGAGACCCAGTACTTC. It yields the protein CAISEGLAQETQYF. The V call is TRBV10-3, the J call TRBJ2-5, with 9 nucleotides matching TRBD2. The CDR3 has 14 residues. J was trimmed by 2 bases and V by 2 bases; bases with no gene match: 0. CDR1 and CDR2 (germline): ENHRY, SYGVKD.

The table lists this clone with a few counts. The chain recombines TRBV27 with TRBJ2-3; TRBD2 agrees at 9 bases. Losses at the gene ends were 3 bases for V and 2 bases for J; bases not matched to a gene: 12. Germline V gives CDR1 MNHEY, CDR2 SMNVEV (reference sequence). This CDR3 region has 18 residues. This CDR3 is CASSFWRGGQLDTDTQYF. CDR3 in DNA: TGTGCCAGCAGTTTTTGGCGGGGGGGCCAACTGGACACAGATACGCAGTATTTT.

The chain is built from TRBV9 and TRBJ1-1; D ambiguous. Germline loops: CDR1 SGDLS, CDR2 YYNGEE. The CDR3 length is 16 residues. V gave up 4 bases and J gave up 0 bases, with 16 bases separating them. In DNA form, the CDR3 reads TGTGCCAGCAGCCCCCGAGCGTGGGGAGTGAACACTGAAGCTTTCTTT. Residues: CASSPRAWGVNTEAFF.

The rearrangement uses TRBV7-2 and TRBJ2-7; the match to TRBD1 covers 8 bases. V shed 5 bases and J 0 bases; nucleotides not matched to a gene: 12. Germline V gene data show CDR1 as SGHTA and CDR2 as FQGNSA. The CDR3 spans 17 residues. CDR3 protein: CASSRVGPGTGSYEQYF. CDR3 bases: TGTGCCAGCAGCCGGGTGGGGCCCGGGACAGGCTCCTACGAGCAGTACTTC. Combining the CDR3 with reference TRBV7-2 and TRBJ2-7 gives the whole variable domain GAGVSQSPSNKVTEKGKDVELRCDPISGHTALYWYRQSLGQGLEFLIYFQGNSAPDKSGLPSDRFSAERTGGSVSTLTIQRTQQEDSAVYLCASSRVGPGTGSYEQYFGPGTRLTVT.

CDR3 loop: CASSQETRAYEQYF. The CDR3 DNA reads as TGCGCCAGCAGCCAAGAAACTAGGGCCTACGAGCAGTACTTC. The chain employs TRBV4-3 and TRBJ2-7, with D possibly TRBD2 on 5 matching bases. The CDR3 is 14 residues long. The V and J ends lost 0 bases and 2 bases respectively, with 8 bases between them. Germline V gene sequence: CDR1 LGHNA, CDR2 YSLEER.